These 10 T cell receptor beta chains originate from one sample sequenced in a study of blood T cell repertoires in COVID-19. TCRdb keeps only in-frame clones here, not all; method: immunoSEQ multiplex PCR. The top ten clones hold about 8% of a sample with 140,000 to 150,000 clones, roughly four fifths of them seen once. Sequences were obtained from peripheral blood. The source is a human donor with acute or convalescent COVID-19. The donor label of this sample is uncertain.

The chain carries TRBV6-5 and TRBJ2-7, with 9 bases matching TRBD2. CDR1 is MNHEY, CDR2 SVGAGI, per germline. This CDR3 has 15 residues. With V trimmed by 6 bases and J by 0 bases, 6 bases remained unmatched. The CDR3 DNA sequence: TGTGCCAGCAGGGTAGCGGGGGACAGCTCCTACGAGCAGTACGTC. As protein: CASRVAGDSSYEQYV.

The genes are TRBV7-9 and TRBJ2-6, with D possibly TRBD1 on 5 matching bases. Trimming left V 2 bases short and J 4 bases short, with 18 bases between. This CDR3 has 18 residues. Germline assignment: CDR1 SEHNR and CDR2 FQNEAQ (reference sequence). DNA of the CDR3: TGTGCCAGCAGCTTATCCGCAGGGAAAAGACCCGGGGCCAACGTCCTGACTTTC. It specifies CASSLSAGKRPGANVLTF.

V and J are TRBV6-5 and TRBJ1-1, with D possibly TRBD1 on 6 matching bases. CDR1 is MNHEY, CDR2 SVGAGI, per germline. This CDR3 comprises 14 residues. Trimming took 6 bases from V and 3 from J, leaving 14 bases between them. CDR3: CASRPQQGDTEAFF. In DNA form, the CDR3 reads TGTGCCAGCAGACCTCAACAGGGAGACACTGAAGCTTTCTTT.

The chain carries TRBV2 and TRBJ2-3, with TRBD2 as a possible D gene (7 bases). Trimming took 10 bases from V and 5 from J, leaving 16 bases between them. This CDR3 is built from 13 residues. Germline V lookup: CDR1 SNHLY, CDR2 FYNNEI. DNA for the CDR3: TGTGCCACTCCGGAAGGGGGGGTAGATACGCAGTATTTT. Amino acids: CATPEGGVDTQYF. Full variable domain (remainder filled in from reference TRBV2 and TRBJ2-3): EPEVTQTPSHQVTQMGQEVILRCVPISNHLYFYWYRQILGQKVEFLVSFYNNEISEKSEIFDDQFSVERPDGSNFTLKIRSTKLEDSAMYFCATPEGGVDTQYFGPGTRLTVL.

The chain carries TRBV5-1 and TRBJ1-6, with 11 bases identical to TRBD1. Germline assignment: CDR1 SGHRS and CDR2 YFSETQ. The CDR3 runs to 16 residues. With 4 bases clipped from V and 6 bases from J, the junction kept 6 bases outside the gene matches. In nucleotides, the CDR3 is TGCGCCAGCAGCGAAGGGACAGGGGGTCCTAATTCACCCCTCCACTTT. Translated, it gives CASSEGTGGPNSPLHF.

This chain joins TRBV5-4 and TRBJ1-1; 8 bases map to TRBD1. The CDR3 totals 13 residues. Germline-derived CDR1 and CDR2 are SGHNT and YYREEE (reference sequence). The V segment lost 1 base and the J segment 7 bases; nucleotides outside the gene matches: 3. As DNA, the CDR3 is TGTGCCAGCAGCTTGCCCGACAGGGGTGAAGCTTTCTTT. Translated: CASSLPDRGEAFF. Based on the CDR3 plus reference TRBV5-4 and TRBJ1-1, the full variable domain is ETGVTQSPTHLIKTRGQQVTLRCSSQSGHNTVSWYQQALGQGPQFIFQYYREEENGRGNFPPRFSGLQFPNYSSELNVNALELDDSALYLCASSLPDRGEAFFGQGTRLTVV.

The chain is built from TRBV5-1 and TRBJ1-2, with 7 nucleotides matching TRBD1. Trimming took 5 bases from V and 3 from J; bases not matched to a gene: 13. CDR3 length equals 16 residues. Germline CDR1 and CDR2: SGHRS and YFSETQ. The CDR3 loop is CASSHSAGGADYGYTF. The CDR3 coding sequence is TGCGCCAGCAGTCATTCTGCAGGGGGAGCCGACTATGGCTACACCTTC.

V and J are TRBV30 and TRBJ1-1, with 8 positions matching TRBD1. Germline CDR1 GTSNPN, CDR2 SVGIG (reference sequence). V lost 2 bases to trimming and J lost 8 bases; unmatched junction nucleotides: 10. CDR3 length: 14 residues. The CDR3 DNA reads as TGTGCCTGGAGTTATCTTCCAGGGGGCGCGGAAGCTTTCTTT. Amino acid sequence: CAWSYLPGGAEAFF.

V gene TRBV7-9 combines with J gene TRBJ1-2; TRBD1 matches at 9 bases. CDR1 and CDR2 (germline): SEHNR, FQNEAQ (reference sequence). The junction had 2 bases not matched to a gene; V was cut back by 4 bases and J by 8 bases. This CDR3 region has 12 residues. In DNA form, the CDR3 reads TGTGCCAGCAGCTGGACAGGGGTGGGCTACACCTTC. It is translated as CASSWTGVGYTF. The full variable domain, rest sourced from reference TRBV7-9 and TRBJ1-2, is DTGVSQNPRHKITKRGQNVTFRCDPISEHNRLYWYRQTLGQGPEFLTYFQNEAQLEKSRLLSDRFSAERPKGSFSTLEIQRTEQGDSAMYLCASSWTGVGYTFGSGTRLTVV.

The chain carries TRBV7-9 and TRBJ2-2, with D maybe TRBD1 (7 bases). V lost 4 bases, J lost 4 bases, and 13 bases lay in between. Germline-derived CDR1 and CDR2 are SEHNR and FQNEAQ (reference sequence). There are 15 residues in the CDR3. The CDR3 DNA sequence: TGTGCCAGCAGCTCGACAGGGACTGGCACCGGGGAGCTGTTTTTT. This sequence encodes CASSSTGTGTGELFF.